These 17 T cell receptor beta chains came from one sample sequenced in a study of shared clonotypes between healthy human individuals. The data were produced by immunoSEQ multiplex PCR, yet TCRdb's version contains in-frame clones alone and is incomplete. The sample lists more than 2,000,000 clones; around nine tenths were seen once. Input material: naive CD4+ T cells sorted from blood. Subset indicated: CD45RA+ positively selected. All receptors come from a man between 18 and 29 years old in good health.

A word on this clone: The sample contains more than one DNA sequence encoding this CDR3. The V call is TRBV11-3, the J call TRBJ1-1; D is unclear. V dropped 4 bases and J dropped 5 bases, with 11 bases sitting between them. The CDR3 is made up of 13 amino acids. Germline assignment: CDR1 SGHNT and CDR2 YENEEA. The CDR3 DNA follows: TGTGCCAGCAGCTCGCCCGGGAGGACTGAAGCTTTCTTT. This translates into CASSSPGRTEAFF.

This chain connects TRBV7-8 to TRBJ1-6; tentative D call: TRBD1 (6 bases). The CDR3 totals 15 residues. CDR1 is SGHVS, CDR2 FQNEAQ, per germline. V lost 5 bases and J 7 bases, leaving 15 bases between the germline ends. The CDR3 sequence: CASSLDRWGNSPLHF. The CDR3 bases are TGTGCCAGCAGCCTCGACAGGTGGGGGAATTCACCCCTCCACTTT.

DNA of the CDR3: TGTGCCAGCAGTTTGGGCCCCGTTCCTGGGGCCAACGTCCTGACTTTC. This sequence encodes CASSLGPVPGANVLTF. The chain carries TRBV28 and TRBJ2-6; D gene unclear. Trimming shortened V by 3 bases and J by 2 bases, and 11 bases separated the two germline ends. Germline V gene lookup returns CDR1 MDHEN and CDR2 SYDVKM. This CDR3 spans 16 amino acids.

In DNA, the CDR3 is TGTGCCAGCAGTTGGGAGGCAGAGGATGGCTACACCTTC. Its protein is CASSWEAEDGYTF. V is TRBV7-9 and J is TRBJ1-2; D gene ambiguous. This CDR3 is built from 13 residues. The V gene's germline CDR1 is SEHNR and CDR2 FQNEAQ (reference sequence). V was cut by 6 bases and J by 6 bases, with 14 bases left in between.

This clone was found once. This chain links TRBV19 with TRBJ2-7; 7 nucleotides align to TRBD2. J lost 4 bases, V lost 3 bases, and 3 bases had no gene match. The CDR3 contains 13 residues. Germline V gene sequence: CDR1 LNHDA, CDR2 SQIVND (reference sequence). DNA for the CDR3: TGTGCCAGTAGTATGCGGGAGAGTTACGAGCAGTACTTC. The encoded protein is CASSMRESYEQYF.

The rearrangement joins TRBV5-1 to TRBJ2-1; weak D call: TRBD2 (6 bases). V gave up 3 bases and J gave up 5 bases, with 12 bases separating them. Germline V gene sequence: CDR1 SGHRS, CDR2 YFSETQ. The CDR3 length is 14 residues. The CDR3 reads CASSSGLRHNEQFF. The CDR3 coding sequence is TGCGCCAGCAGCTCGGGACTTCGCCACAATGAGCAGTTCTTC. Full variable domain (missing parts from reference TRBV5-1 and TRBJ2-1): KAGVTQTPRYLIKTRGQQVTLSCSPISGHRSVSWYQQTPGQGLQFLFEYFSETQRNKGNFPGRFSGRQFSNSRSEMNVSTLELGDSALYLCASSSGLRHNEQFFGPGTRLTVL.

V is TRBV6-1 and J is TRBJ2-7; a weak D match, TRBD1 (5 bases). Looked up from germline, CDR1 is MNHNS and CDR2 is SASEGT. The CDR3 runs 12 residues. The V and J ends lost 9 bases and 1 base respectively, with 10 bases between them. CDR3 in amino acids: CASGHGSYEQYF. CDR3 DNA sequence: TGTGCCAGTGGACACGGATCCTACGAGCAGTACTTC.

The J gene is TRBJ1-2, the V gene TRBV4-3, with unresolved D. The V gene lost 3 bases and the J gene lost 8 bases, with 19 bases spanning the gap. Germline V gene data show CDR1 as LGHNA and CDR2 as YSLEER. The CDR3 has 15 amino acids. The CDR3 reads CASSQEPSHSGGYTF. Here the CDR3 DNA reads TGCGCCAGCAGCCAGGAACCGAGTCACTCGGGGGGCTACACCTTC.

The V call is TRBV19, the J call TRBJ1-1; 11 nucleotides align to TRBD1. The trim removed 3 bases at V and 4 bases at J, leaving 4 bases unmatched. CDR3 length: 15 amino acids. CDR1 LNHDA and CDR2 SQIVND come from the germline V gene (reference sequence). CDR3 region: CASSITGTGGTEAFF. CDR3 nucleotide sequence: TGTGCCAGTAGTATTACCGGGACAGGGGGCACTGAAGCTTTCTTT.

The rearrangement links TRBV30 to TRBJ2-4; 14 nucleotides line up with TRBD2. J gave up 6 bases and V 2 bases, and 9 bases lay outside the gene matches. This CDR3 contains 17 residues. Germline lookup yields CDR1 GTSNPN and CDR2 SVGIG (reference sequence). The CDR3 sequence is CAWSPGTSGSRRNIQYF. In DNA, the CDR3 is TGTGCCTGGAGTCCAGGGACTAGCGGGAGTAGGAGAAACATTCAGTACTTC.

The chain's CDR3 is CASSLGGQRNAYGYTF. In DNA form, the CDR3 reads TGCGCCAGCAGCTTGGGGGGACAGCGGAACGCCTATGGCTACACCTTC. The chain recombines TRBV5-1 with TRBJ1-2; 7 positions match TRBD1. Unmatched junction bases numbered 9, after V lost 0 bases and J lost 4 bases. CDR1 is SGHRS, CDR2 YFSETQ, per germline. The CDR3 runs 16 residues.

V is TRBV6-4 and J is TRBJ2-1; 13 positions match TRBD2. In germline, CDR1 is MRHNA, CDR2 SNTAGT. The CDR3 consists of 15 residues. J was trimmed by 5 bases and V by 5 bases; bases with no gene match: 3. CDR3 DNA: TGTGCCAGCAGTTCGACTAGCGGGGGGAACAATGAGCAGTTCTTC. It codes for CASSSTSGGNNEQFF.

J is TRBJ1-1 and V is TRBV29-1; D not resolved. Trimming took 3 bases from V and 11 from J, leaving 4 bases between them. The CDR3 is 8 residues long. Germline assignment: CDR1 SQVTM and CDR2 ANQGSEA. The CDR3 here is CSVDGAFF. In DNA, the CDR3 is TGCAGCGTTGACGGGGCTTTCTTT.

The chain recombines TRBV5-4 with TRBJ1-1; 7 bases are shared with TRBD1. Germline CDR1 is SGHNT and CDR2 is YYREEE (reference sequence). The CDR3 totals 15 residues. Losses at the gene ends were 0 bases for V and 0 bases for J; bases not matched to a gene: 2. The CDR3 loop reads CASSLVDRMNTEAFF. The CDR3, as DNA: TGTGCCAGCAGCTTGGTGGACAGGATGAACACTGAAGCTTTCTTT.

About this clone itself: Other DNA sequences of this sample code for an identical CDR3. This chain connects TRBV6-5 to TRBJ2-3; D not resolved. This CDR3 contains 11 residues. Trimming cost V 7 bases and J 6 bases, with 8 bases left between them. Germline V lookup: CDR1 MNHEY, CDR2 SVGAGI. The CDR3 region is CASTFADTQYF. DNA of the CDR3: TGTGCCAGCACCTTCGCGGATACGCAGTATTTT.

This clone showed up just once. The gene calls are TRBV9 and TRBJ2-1, with TRBD2 identical over 9 bases. The CDR3 is 15 residues long. J gave up 4 bases and V 5 bases, and 7 bases lay outside the gene matches. Germline assignment: CDR1 SGDLS and CDR2 YYNGEE. For the CDR3, the DNA is TGTGCCAGCAGTTCAACTAGCGGGCGGTACAATGAGCAGTTCTTC. Protein sequence: CASSSTSGRYNEQFF.

V gene TRBV11-3 combines with J gene TRBJ2-3; D not resolved. The germline V gene encodes CDR1 SGHNT and CDR2 YENEEA. The CDR3 length is 12 residues. The V end was cut by 2 bases, the J end by 3 bases, with 3 bases between. CDR3 protein: CASSLTTDTQYF. The CDR3 region has the DNA TGTGCCAGCAGCTTAACGACAGATACGCAGTATTTT.